This TCR beta chain is from a study of blood T cells in healthy people across ages. Study-wide results and caveats: The authors considered diversity estimates from one million T cells to be underestimates.

Per sample, no less than 5 micrograms of total RNA were extracted. A second PCR of about 6 to 12 cycles used a sample-barcoded 5' primer and a J-beta primer mix. In TCRdb, the 5' RACE reads were re-called with MiXCR into one record per CDR3 protein. This sample has about 1,600,000 distinct CDR3 sequences; 42% occur once, and the top ten carry 7.9%. This CDR3 contains 18 residues. The germline CDR1 and CDR2 sequences are MDHEN and SYDVKM. V lost 10 bases to trimming and J lost 5 bases; unmatched junction nucleotides: 21. To note about this clonotype: What it recognizes is unknown.

The receptor was isolated from a young woman in good health. Specimen: blood. The rearrangement joins TRBV28 to TRBJ1-5, with 9 bases lining up with TRBD1. The CDR3 loop is CATFSSGQGDKGDQPQHF. Here the CDR3 DNA reads TGTGCCACCTTCTCGTCGGGACAGGGAGATAAGGGTGATCAGCCCCAGCATTTT.